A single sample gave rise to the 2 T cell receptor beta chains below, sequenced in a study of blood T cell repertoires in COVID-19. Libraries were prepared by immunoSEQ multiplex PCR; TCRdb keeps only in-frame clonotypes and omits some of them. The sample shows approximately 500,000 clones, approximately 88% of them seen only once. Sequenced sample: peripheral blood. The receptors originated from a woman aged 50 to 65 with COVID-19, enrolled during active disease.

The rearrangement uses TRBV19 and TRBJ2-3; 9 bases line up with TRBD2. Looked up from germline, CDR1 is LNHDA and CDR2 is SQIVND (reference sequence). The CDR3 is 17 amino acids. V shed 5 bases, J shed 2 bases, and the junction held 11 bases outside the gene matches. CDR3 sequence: CASSPGSGGVYTDTQYF. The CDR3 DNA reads TGTGCCAGTAGTCCAGGTAGCGGGGGCGTTTACACAGATACGCAGTATTTT.

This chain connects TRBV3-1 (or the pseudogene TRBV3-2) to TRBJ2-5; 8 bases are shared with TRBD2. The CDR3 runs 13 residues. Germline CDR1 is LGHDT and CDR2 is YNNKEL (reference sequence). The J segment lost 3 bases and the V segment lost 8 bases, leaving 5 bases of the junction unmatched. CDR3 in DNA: TGTGCCAGCGACGTAGCGGGGAAAGAGACCCAGTACTTC. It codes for CASDVAGKETQYF.